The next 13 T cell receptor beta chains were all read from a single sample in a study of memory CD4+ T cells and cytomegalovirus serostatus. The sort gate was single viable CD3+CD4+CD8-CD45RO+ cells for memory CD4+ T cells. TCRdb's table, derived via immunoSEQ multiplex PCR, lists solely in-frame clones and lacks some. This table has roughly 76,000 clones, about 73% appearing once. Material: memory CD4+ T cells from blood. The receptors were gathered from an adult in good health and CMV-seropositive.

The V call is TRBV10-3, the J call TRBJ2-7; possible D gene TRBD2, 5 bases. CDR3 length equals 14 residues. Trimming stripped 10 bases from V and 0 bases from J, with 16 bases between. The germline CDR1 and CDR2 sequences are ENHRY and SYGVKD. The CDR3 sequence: CASRDVATSYEQYF. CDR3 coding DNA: TGTGCCAGCCGGGATGTGGCTACCTCCTACGAGCAGTACTTC.

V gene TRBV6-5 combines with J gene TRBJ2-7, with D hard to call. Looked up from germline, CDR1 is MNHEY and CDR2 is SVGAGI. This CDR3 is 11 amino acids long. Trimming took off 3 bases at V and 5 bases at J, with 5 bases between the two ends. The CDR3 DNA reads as TGTGCCAGCAGTTATATGAACGAGCAGTACTTC. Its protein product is CASSYMNEQYF.

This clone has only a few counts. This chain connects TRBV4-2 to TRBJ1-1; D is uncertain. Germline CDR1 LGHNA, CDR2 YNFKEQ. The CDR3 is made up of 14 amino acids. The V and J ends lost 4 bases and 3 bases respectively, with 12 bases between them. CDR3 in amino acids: CASSPSAVDTEAFF. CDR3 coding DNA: TGTGCCAGCAGCCCCTCCGCGGTCGACACTGAAGCTTTCTTT.

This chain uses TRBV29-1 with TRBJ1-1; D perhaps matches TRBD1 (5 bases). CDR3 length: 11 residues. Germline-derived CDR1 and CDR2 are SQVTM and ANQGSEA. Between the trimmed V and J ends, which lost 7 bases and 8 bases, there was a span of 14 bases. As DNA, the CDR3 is TGCAGCGCCCTTGGGGGGACCGAAGCTTTCTTT. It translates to CSALGGTEAFF.

CDR3 nucleotide sequence: TGTGCCAGCAGCCAGGTAGGGGGGACAGAAGGCACCGGGGAGCTGTTTTTT. Translation: CASSQVGGTEGTGELFF. The rearrangement uses TRBV4-2 and TRBJ2-2; possibly TRBD1 for D (7 bases). Germline values: CDR1 LGHNA, CDR2 YNFKEQ. With 3 bases removed from V and 4 bases from J, the gap between germline ends came to 18 bases. This CDR3 is 17 amino acids long.

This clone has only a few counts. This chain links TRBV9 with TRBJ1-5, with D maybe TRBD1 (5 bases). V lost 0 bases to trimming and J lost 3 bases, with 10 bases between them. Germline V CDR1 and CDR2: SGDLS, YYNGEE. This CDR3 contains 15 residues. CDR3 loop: CASSVATGPNQPQHF. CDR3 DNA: TGTGCCAGCAGCGTAGCTACGGGACCCAATCAGCCCCAGCATTTT.

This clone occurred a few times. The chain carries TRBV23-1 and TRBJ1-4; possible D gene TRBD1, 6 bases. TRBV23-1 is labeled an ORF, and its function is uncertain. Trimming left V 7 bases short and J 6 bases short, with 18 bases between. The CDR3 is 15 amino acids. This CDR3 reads CASTTGIAGDEKLFF. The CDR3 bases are TGCGCCAGCACGACAGGTATTGCGGGAGATGAAAAACTGTTTTTT.

This CDR3 reads CASSSHLSEKGPGESPLHF. The CDR3 DNA is TGTGCCAGTAGTTCCCACCTTAGCGAAAAGGGACCGGGAGAGTCACCCCTCCACTTT. The chain recombines TRBV19 with TRBJ1-6; D might be TRBD1 (5 bases). This CDR3 has 19 amino acids. Trimming stripped 5 bases from V and 10 bases from J, with 30 bases between. Germline V gene data show CDR1 as LNHDA and CDR2 as SQIVND (reference sequence).

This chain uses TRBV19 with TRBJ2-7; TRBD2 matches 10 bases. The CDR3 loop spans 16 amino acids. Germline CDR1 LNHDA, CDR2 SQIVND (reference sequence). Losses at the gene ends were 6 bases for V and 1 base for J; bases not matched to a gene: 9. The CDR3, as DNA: TGTGCCAGTAGGGAGCAACTAGCGGGGAATTCCTACGAGCAGTACTTC. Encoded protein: CASREQLAGNSYEQYF.

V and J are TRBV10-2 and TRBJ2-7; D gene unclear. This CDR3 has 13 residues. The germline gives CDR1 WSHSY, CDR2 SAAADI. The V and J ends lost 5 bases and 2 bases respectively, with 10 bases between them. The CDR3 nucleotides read TGCGCCAGCAGTCCTGGTACTACCTACGAGCAGTACTTC. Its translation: CASSPGTTYEQYF.

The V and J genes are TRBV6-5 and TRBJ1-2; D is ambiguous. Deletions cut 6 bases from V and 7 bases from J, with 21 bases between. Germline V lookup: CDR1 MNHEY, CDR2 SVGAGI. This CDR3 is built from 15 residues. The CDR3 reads CASSPSPQDPTGYTF. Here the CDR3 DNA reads TGTGCCAGCAGCCCATCCCCTCAGGACCCCACTGGCTACACCTTC.

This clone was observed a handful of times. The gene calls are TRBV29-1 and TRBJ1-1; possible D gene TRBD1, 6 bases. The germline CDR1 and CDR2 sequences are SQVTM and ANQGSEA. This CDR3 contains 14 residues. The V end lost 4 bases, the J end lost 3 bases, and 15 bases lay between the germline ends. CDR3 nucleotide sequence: TGCAGCGTTGGCAACAGGGATATGTACACTGAAGCTTTCTTT. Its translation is CSVGNRDMYTEAFF. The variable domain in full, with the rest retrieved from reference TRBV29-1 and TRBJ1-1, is SAVISQKPSRDICQRGTSLTIQCQVDSQVTMMFWYRQQPGQSLTLIATANQGSEATYESGFVIDKFPISRPNLTFSTLTVSNMSPEDSSIYLCSVGNRDMYTEAFFGQGTRLTVV.

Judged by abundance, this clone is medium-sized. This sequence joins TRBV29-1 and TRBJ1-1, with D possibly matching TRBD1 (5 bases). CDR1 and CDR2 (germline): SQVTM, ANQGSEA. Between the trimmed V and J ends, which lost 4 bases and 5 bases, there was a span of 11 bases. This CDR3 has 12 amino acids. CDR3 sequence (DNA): TGCAGCGTTGTTGAGGGGCGAACTGAAGCTTTCTTT. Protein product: CSVVEGRTEAFF.